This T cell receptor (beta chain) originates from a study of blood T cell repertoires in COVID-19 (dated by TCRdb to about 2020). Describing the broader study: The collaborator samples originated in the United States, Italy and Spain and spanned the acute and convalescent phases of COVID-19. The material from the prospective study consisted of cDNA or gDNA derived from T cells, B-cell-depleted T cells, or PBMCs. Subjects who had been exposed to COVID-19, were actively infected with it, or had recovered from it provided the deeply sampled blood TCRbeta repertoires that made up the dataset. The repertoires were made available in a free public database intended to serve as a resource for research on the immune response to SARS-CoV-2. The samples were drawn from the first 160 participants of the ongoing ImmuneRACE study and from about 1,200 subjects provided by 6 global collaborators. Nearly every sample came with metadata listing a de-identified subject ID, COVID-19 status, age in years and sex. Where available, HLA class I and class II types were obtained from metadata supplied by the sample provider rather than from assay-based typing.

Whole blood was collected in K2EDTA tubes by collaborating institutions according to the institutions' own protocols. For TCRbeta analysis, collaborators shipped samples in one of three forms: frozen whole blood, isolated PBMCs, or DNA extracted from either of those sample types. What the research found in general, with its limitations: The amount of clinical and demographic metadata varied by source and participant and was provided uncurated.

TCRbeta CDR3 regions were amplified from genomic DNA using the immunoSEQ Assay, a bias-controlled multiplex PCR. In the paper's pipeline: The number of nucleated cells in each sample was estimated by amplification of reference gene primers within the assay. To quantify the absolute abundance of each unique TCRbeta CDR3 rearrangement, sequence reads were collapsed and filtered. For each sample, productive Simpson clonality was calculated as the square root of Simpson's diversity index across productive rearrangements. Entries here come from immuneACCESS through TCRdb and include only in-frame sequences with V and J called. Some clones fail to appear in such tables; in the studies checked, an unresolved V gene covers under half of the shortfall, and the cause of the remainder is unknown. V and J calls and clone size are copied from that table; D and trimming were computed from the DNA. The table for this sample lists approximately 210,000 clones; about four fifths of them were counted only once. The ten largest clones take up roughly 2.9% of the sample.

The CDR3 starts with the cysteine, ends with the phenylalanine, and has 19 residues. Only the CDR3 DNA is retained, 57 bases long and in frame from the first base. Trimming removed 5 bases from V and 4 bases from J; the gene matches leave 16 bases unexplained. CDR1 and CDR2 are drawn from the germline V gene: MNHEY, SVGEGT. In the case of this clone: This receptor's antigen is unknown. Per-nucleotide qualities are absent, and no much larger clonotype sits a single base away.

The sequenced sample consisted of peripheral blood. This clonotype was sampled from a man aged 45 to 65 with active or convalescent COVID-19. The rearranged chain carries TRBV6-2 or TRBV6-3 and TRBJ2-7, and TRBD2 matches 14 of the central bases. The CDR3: CASSRRPGLAGESGYEQYF. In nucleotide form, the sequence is TGTGCCAGCAGTCGCCGGCCGGGACTAGCGGGAGAATCGGGTTACGAGCAGTACTTC.